The entry below gives a single TCR beta chain sequence along with its context. The antigen is unknown. The source of the sample is a study of T cells after yellow fever vaccination. V lost 2 bases and J lost 5, with 9 bases in between. This CDR3 has 13 residues. The germline gives CDR1 DFQATT, CDR2 SNEGSKA (reference sequence). UMIs were added to TCR cDNA along with a universal primer site when it was made by 5'RACE template switching. TCRdb recomputed calls from the 5' RACE reads with MiXCR, one row per CDR3 protein. The repertoire includes 130,000 or so distinct CDR3 sequences, 13% to 15% of them detected once, and around 40% sits in the top ten. Whole-study results and caveats: Compared with primary, the secondary response was weaker and peaked at day 5, not 15. After the booster, 95% to 98% of CD4 and 88% of CD8 primary-response clones were re-detected.

The specimen comprised CD8+ T cells sorted from PBMCs, sampled 5 days after the yellow fever booster vaccination. The chain recombines TRBV20-1 with TRBJ2-2; unclear D gene. This TCR came from a man younger than 35 who received the YFV17D yellow fever vaccine. The CDR3 DNA sequence: TGCAGTGCTAGACTAGTGGAGACCGGGGAGCTGTTTTTT. Its protein is CSARLVETGELFF.